This is a list of T cell receptor beta chains from one sample in a study of blood T cell repertoires in COVID-19. Assay used: immunoSEQ multiplex PCR; TCRdb lists only in-frame clones, some missing. Here the sample spans about 130,000 clones, about four fifths being singletons. The specimen sequenced was peripheral blood. The source is a woman between 50 and 59 years old with acute or convalescent COVID-19. Each CDR3 is given with its conserved first and last residue. D genes are given only for firm matches. Expanded clones get a size class; other rows say once, few or many, or leave the size out.

DNA: TGTGCCAGCAGCTCCTCTTTTATGGCAGGGGATGAGACCCAGTACTTC
CDR3: CASSSSFMAGDETQYF
V: TRBV9
D: NA
J: TRBJ2-5
size: NA

DNA: TGTGCCAGCAGCCACTTAGAGGGCCCCCACGAGCAGTACTTC
CDR3: CASSHLEGPHEQYF
V: TRBV7-8
D: NA
J: TRBJ2-7
size: NA

DNA: TGTGCCAGCAGTCCCTTCCTAGGGACAGGGGATACAGATACGCAGTATTTT
CDR3: CASSPFLGTGDTDTQYF
V: TRBV28
D: TRBD1
J: TRBJ2-3
size: NA

DNA: TGTGCCAGCAGACTAGCAGGCAATGAGCAGTTCTTC
CDR3: CASRLAGNEQFF
V: TRBV6-6
D: NA
J: TRBJ2-1
size: NA

DNA: TGTGCTAGTGGTCGGGGTGGACAGCTGAACACTGAAGCTTTCTTT
CDR3: CASGRGGQLNTEAFF
V: TRBV12-5
D: NA
J: TRBJ1-1
size: NA

DNA: TGTGCCACCAGTGATTCCGCCTACGAGCAGTACTTC
CDR3: CATSDSAYEQYF
V: TRBV24-1
D: NA
J: TRBJ2-7
size: NA

DNA: TGCGCCAGCAGCTTGGCAGGGGGTCTAGGGCAGCCCCAGCATTTT
CDR3: CASSLAGGLGQPQHF
V: TRBV5-1
D: TRBD1
J: TRBJ1-5
size: NA

DNA: TGTGCCAGCAGCTCCGCAGGGGGCACTGAAGCTTTCTTT
CDR3: CASSSAGGTEAFF
V: TRBV11-3
D: TRBD1
J: TRBJ1-1
size: NA

DNA: TGTGCCTGGAGTGTACGAGGAGGGACTGGCTCACCCCTCCACTTT
CDR3: CAWSVRGGTGSPLHF
V: TRBV30
D: NA
J: TRBJ1-6
size: NA

DNA: TGCAGTGCTAGTGGTAGGTTAGCGGGGCGGTACGAGCAGTACTTC
CDR3: CSASGRLAGRYEQYF
V: TRBV20-1
D: TRBD2
J: TRBJ2-7
size: NA

DNA: TGCGCCAGCAGCCTGGGACAGAGGAACTCACCCCTCCACTTT
CDR3: CASSLGQRNSPLHF
V: TRBV5-1
D: TRBD1
J: TRBJ1-6
size: NA

DNA: TGTGCCAGCAAGAGGACTAGCGACTACAATGAGCAGTTCTTC
CDR3: CASKRTSDYNEQFF
V: TRBV3-1/TRBV3-2
D: TRBD2
J: TRBJ2-1
size: NA

DNA: TGTGCCAGCAGTGGGACTAGCGGGGGTGGTGAAGATACGCAGTATTTT
CDR3: CASSGTSGGGEDTQYF
V: TRBV6-4
D: TRBD2
J: TRBJ2-3
size: NA

DNA: TGTGCCACCAGCAGAAATACAGGGAGCGCCTGGAACACTGAAGCTTTCTTT
CDR3: CATSRNTGSAWNTEAFF
V: TRBV15
D: NA
J: TRBJ1-1
size: NA

DNA: TGCGCCAGCAGCTTGTTGCAGGGAAGTTTCACTGAAGCTTTCTTT
CDR3: CASSLLQGSFTEAFF
V: TRBV5-1
D: NA
J: TRBJ1-1
size: few

DNA: TGTGCCAGTTCCCTTACAAGGGGGGGAGAGACCCAGTACTTC
CDR3: CASSLTRGGETQYF
V: TRBV19
D: NA
J: TRBJ2-5
size: once

DNA: TGCAGTGCTAATCGGGCAGGGGAGGCTTTCTTT
CDR3: CSANRAGEAFF
V: TRBV20-1
D: NA
J: TRBJ1-1
size: NA

DNA: TGTGCCAGCAGCCGGGACTCACTCTATGGCTACACCTTC
CDR3: CASSRDSLYGYTF
V: TRBV14
D: NA
J: TRBJ1-2
size: NA

DNA: TGTGCCAGCAGCTTGGGACAGGGTCCTTGGGAGCAGTACTTC
CDR3: CASSLGQGPWEQYF
V: TRBV11-2
D: TRBD1
J: TRBJ2-7
size: NA

DNA: TGTGCCAGCAGTTCCCCGGGACAGGGACTCGGGGCAGATACGCAGTATTTT
CDR3: CASSSPGQGLGADTQYF
V: TRBV2
D: TRBD1
J: TRBJ2-3
size: NA

DNA: TGTGCCAGCAGCTTGGCGGCCCGGGGGGGAAGTGAAGCTTTCTTT
CDR3: CASSLAARGGSEAFF
V: TRBV5-4
D: NA
J: TRBJ1-1
size: NA

DNA: TGTGCCAGCAGTGAGGGGGGGGTCACGGCTTTCTTT
CDR3: CASSEGGVTAFF
V: TRBV2
D: NA
J: TRBJ1-1
size: NA

DNA: TGTGCCAGCAGTTTATCGGGGCAACAGGTGAAGAACACTGAAGCTTTCTTT
CDR3: CASSLSGQQVKNTEAFF
V: TRBV27
D: NA
J: TRBJ1-1
size: NA

DNA: TGTGCCAGCAGCCCCGGACAGGGATTTAACTATGGCTACACCTTC
CDR3: CASSPGQGFNYGYTF
V: TRBV11-2
D: TRBD1
J: TRBJ1-2
size: few

DNA: TGTGCCAGTAGCACCTACAGGGAGCGGACAGATACGCAGTATTTT
CDR3: CASSTYRERTDTQYF
V: TRBV19
D: NA
J: TRBJ2-3
size: few

DNA: TGTGCCAGCAGCCTCGACAGGGCCCAGCCCCAGCATTTT
CDR3: CASSLDRAQPQHF
V: TRBV6-5
D: TRBD1
J: TRBJ1-5
size: NA

DNA: TGCGCCAGCAGCTTGGTGGCTAGCGGGGGGGAAGATGAGCAGTTCTTC
CDR3: CASSLVASGGEDEQFF
V: TRBV5-1
D: TRBD2
J: TRBJ2-1
size: NA

DNA: TGTGCCAGCAGCGGGACAGGGGGTAAGGGCGAGCAGTACTTC
CDR3: CASSGTGGKGEQYF
V: TRBV3-1/TRBV3-2
D: TRBD1
J: TRBJ2-7
size: once

DNA: TGTGCCAGCAGCTTAACCAGGGACTCCTACGAGCAGTACTTC
CDR3: CASSLTRDSYEQYF
V: TRBV7-3
D: NA
J: TRBJ2-7
size: few

DNA: TGTGCCAGCAGTGAAGACAGGTTCAATCAGCCCCAGCATTTT
CDR3: CASSEDRFNQPQHF
V: TRBV2
D: NA
J: TRBJ1-5
size: NA

DNA: TGTGCCTGGAGTGTGGGGCTAGCGGGGGAGAATGAGCAGTTCTTC
CDR3: CAWSVGLAGENEQFF
V: TRBV30
D: TRBD2
J: TRBJ2-1
size: NA

DNA: TGCGCCAGCAGCTTGGCGCGCGGGGATGAGTTCTTC
CDR3: CASSLARGDEFF
V: TRBV5-1
D: NA
J: TRBJ2-1
size: few

DNA: TGTGCCAGCAGCTCGTTCGGCGGGGAGCTGTTTTTT
CDR3: CASSSFGGELFF
V: TRBV5-4
D: NA
J: TRBJ2-2
size: few

DNA: TGCGCCAGCACTGCGGGGAGCTCCTTTTACAATGAGCAGTTCTTC
CDR3: CASTAGSSFYNEQFF
V: TRBV5-1
D: NA
J: TRBJ2-1
size: NA

DNA: TGCGCCAGCAGCCCGGGACAGGGTTTCTACAATGAGCAGTTCTTC
CDR3: CASSPGQGFYNEQFF
V: TRBV5-1
D: TRBD1
J: TRBJ2-1
size: NA

DNA: TGCGCCAGCAGCTTGGCCCCCGGACAGCCTTCCACAGATACGCAGTATTTT
CDR3: CASSLAPGQPSTDTQYF
V: TRBV5-1
D: NA
J: TRBJ2-3
size: NA

DNA: TGTGCCAGCAGTGAATCCCTACTAGCGGGGGGGAGAGATACGCAGTATTTT
CDR3: CASSESLLAGGRDTQYF
V: TRBV25-1
D: TRBD2
J: TRBJ2-3
size: NA

DNA: TGTGCCAGCAGCCGCGACAGATCCCAAACCTACAATGAGCAGTTCTTC
CDR3: CASSRDRSQTYNEQFF
V: TRBV3-1/TRBV3-2
D: NA
J: TRBJ2-1
size: NA

DNA: TGTGCCAGCAGTGAATCGGTCGAGCCCCTCCACTTT
CDR3: CASSESVEPLHF
V: TRBV2
D: NA
J: TRBJ1-6
size: NA

DNA: TGTGCCTCCAGCCCCCCAGGGCAAAGGGGCCAAGAGACCCAGTACTTC
CDR3: CASSPPGQRGQETQYF
V: TRBV9
D: NA
J: TRBJ2-5
size: NA

DNA: TGTGCCAGCAGCTTAGCGACTACCATGGGTACTAACAATGAGCAGTTCTTC
CDR3: CASSLATTMGTNNEQFF
V: TRBV11-3
D: NA
J: TRBJ2-1
size: NA

DNA: TGTGCCAGTAGTGAGCAGGGGATAAAGAGAAACACCATATATTTT
CDR3: CASSEQGIKRNTIYF
V: TRBV19
D: NA
J: TRBJ1-3
size: NA

DNA: TGTGCCAGCGGACACAGGGGGCGGACTGAAGCTTTCTTT
CDR3: CASGHRGRTEAFF
V: TRBV6-5
D: TRBD1
J: TRBJ1-1
size: NA

DNA: TGTGCCAGCAGCCTTTTAACAGGGGGCTCTGGAAACACCATATATTTT
CDR3: CASSLLTGGSGNTIYF
V: TRBV4-2
D: TRBD1
J: TRBJ1-3
size: once

DNA: TGTGCCAGCAGCGTAGGAGCAGGAATTTCCTCTGGAAACACCATATATTTT
CDR3: CASSVGAGISSGNTIYF
V: TRBV9
D: NA
J: TRBJ1-3
size: NA

DNA: TGTGCCAGTAGTAGGGGACAGACGGATGGCTACACCTTC
CDR3: CASSRGQTDGYTF
V: TRBV19
D: TRBD1
J: TRBJ1-2
size: medium-sized